This T cell receptor beta chain was observed in a study of cytomegalovirus exposure and HLA in healthy donors (TCRdb year 2017). With respect to the entire study: An earlier analysis of some 500 of the donors reported about 250 Gb of sequence data and approximately 110 million unique TCR beta sequences from roughly 200 million T cells. An early release that covered 500 to 800 HLA-typed donors contained about 300 gigabases of sequencing data and tens of millions of unique TCR sequences. Among the roughly 400 genotyped donors, around 81% belonged to the genetic ancestry cluster associated with self-reported Caucasian donors. The study aimed to test whether signatures of past pathogen exposure could be identified by cataloging public T cell receptors. The T cell repertoires of 550 to 850 subjects were profiled by immunosequencing and related to cytomegalovirus serostatus. A separate validation cohort of 90 to 150 different subjects was used in addition to the roughly 700-subject first cohort. High-throughput TCR immunosequencing, statistical association of individual TCRs with disease status, and machine learning were combined to predict cytomegalovirus infection status. To study patterns of TCR occurrence, a later analysis re-analyzed previously published TCR beta repertoires from 666 donors and added high-resolution HLA genotyping. Rather than using new phenotypic data, the later analysis identified candidate immune exposures from TCR beta sequences and from how often those sequences occurred across donors. An earlier analysis of 500 to 750 of the donors applied high-throughput TCR beta sequencing to assess whether each TCR beta V gene segment acted as functional or pseudogenic. Alongside the repertoire data, information on donor age, sex, ethnicity and CMV serostatus was compiled. A later genetic analysis used genome-wide SNP genotypes for about 65% of the 666 donors, treating that subset as a discovery cohort. All discovery cohort repertoires had been generated using a single sequencing platform. Both class I and class II loci were covered by HLA typing, at four-digit resolution. Typing coverage differed by locus: A, B, C, DRB1 and DQB1 were typed in roughly 629-630 donors, DQA1 in approximately 520, DPA1 in around 580, and DPB1 in just under 490. Because of strong linkage in the cohort, five DR-DQ haplotypes were treated as single units for association and clustering. Among roughly 400 genotyped donors of the cohort, an average of approximately 220,000 unique TCR beta nucleotide sequences was sequenced per donor, of which roughly 17% were non-productive.

With regard to this clone: Its target antigen remains unknown. Base qualities are not at hand, and no much larger clone is one base apart.

The cohort consisted of 670 or so healthy bone marrow donors. At the time of sampling, every cohort member was nominally healthy, though immune exposures that went unrecorded were likely present. The donor tested CMV seropositive, placing the donor among the approximately 290 seropositive members of the cohort. Each donor provided a peripheral blood sample, and peripheral blood mononuclear cells were used for TCR beta sequencing. The Qiagen DNeasy Blood Extraction Kit was used to extract genomic DNA from the blood cell samples. Study-level results and caveats: Several of the top co-occurrence clusters appeared to be linked to parvovirus B19, influenza, CMV and Epstein-Barr virus, according to a later analysis. An earlier analysis of roughly 570 of the donors showed that most TCR beta V segments appeared in productive rearrangements either about 87% or about 30% of the time, which broadly matched IMGT annotations. In a later analysis, HLA-associated TCR beta chains were found to be more clonally expanded and to have lower generation probabilities than equally common non-associated chains. Correlated functional status among segregating V segments might reflect linkage disequilibrium, but an unknown experimental factor could not be ruled out. A further reported finding was that TCR beta sequences accurately predicted the HLA-A and HLA-B alleles for most subjects in the first cohort. The classifier was reported to diagnose cytomegalovirus status with high specificity and sensitivity in both the original and validation cohorts. A total of 150 or so TCR beta chains were listed by the study as associated with cytomegalovirus. Sequencing depth was assumed to be roughly uniform across donors in the presence/absence analyses, though that assumption may not hold. Strong co-occurrence of HLA alleles, especially DR and DQ, made assigning TCR associations to individual alleles difficult. In a later analysis, the rate of TCR association differed among HLA loci, with DRB1 alleles having the most associated TCRs and HLA-C alleles having the fewest. The 87-base-pair reads could not distinguish some IMGT-functional V segments, including TRBV6-2 and TRBV6-3, so those segments were excluded. In a later analysis, most CMV-associated TCR beta chains were found to appear HLA-restricted, with HLA associations seemingly driven largely by CMV exposure. In this cohort, only TCR beta chains were sequenced, and detectable features were limited by the absence of alpha or paired-chain data. Because counts were too low, 15 to 20 rarely observed V segments, including chromosome 9 orphons, were excluded from the earlier analysis of several hundred of the donors. Across donors, most TCR sequences were observed very rarely, whereas some public TCRs were present in many individuals. An association between a missense DCLRE1C variant and V-gene and J-gene trimming of TCR beta chains was found in a later genetic analysis and replicated in an independent cohort. Specific HLA alleles were associated with some 15,000 TCR beta sequences at a false discovery rate of 0.05 in a later analysis. In vitro tests confirmed that a few of the cytomegalovirus-associated TCR beta chains recognize cytomegalovirus antigens. Compared with the roughly 710-donor mean, donors in an Asian-associated ancestry cluster had fewer N-insertions in productive TCRs, according to a later genetic analysis. According to the authors, the approach could potentially be generalized to other disease states and immunological phenotypes. A group of highly shared sequence variants was considered likely to be a technical artifact of the sequencing pipeline. Immune exposure information for the cohort was limited to CMV serostatus. HLA typing was unavailable for some donors at each locus, so association tests used only the typed subset.

Library method: the immunoSEQ multiplex PCR assay. The multiplex PCR relied on a mix of 60 forward primers for TCR Vbeta segments and 13 reverse primers for TCR Jbeta segments. The CDR3 region of rearranged TCR beta genes was amplified from genomic DNA with a multiplex PCR assay. On the Illumina HiSeq System, the amplified TCR beta libraries were sequenced as 87-base-pair reads. As for the original processing: In a later analysis, tens of millions of unique TCR beta chains were counted across the roughly 700 repertoires, and some 10 million of these chains were shared by at least two donors. Raw reads were error-corrected and collapsed into unique sequences with a nearest-neighbor algorithm that merged closely related sequences to remove PCR and sequencing errors. V, D and J gene segments were assigned by aligning CDR3 sequences to IMGT reference sequences. For a sequence to be retained, a match of at least six nucleotides to both a V gene segment and a J gene segment was required. Rearrangements were called productive when the CDR3 lacked stop codons and stayed in frame with V and J; all others were non-productive. Following IMGT convention, CDR3 was defined as the stretch from the second conserved V-encoded cysteine to the conserved J-encoded phenylalanine. Sequences without an unambiguous match to a single V gene segment were excluded from the earlier analysis of over 500 of the donors. In an earlier analysis of several hundred of the donors, V segments were called functional above 56.7% productive rearrangements and were called segregating when the between-donor standard deviation exceeded 5%. A statistical classification framework was built to diagnose cytomegalovirus status from the catalog of TCR beta chain sequences. In a later analysis, V and J genes were assigned by comparing TCR nucleotide sequences against IMGT/GENE-DB human TR gene sequences. In a later analysis, CDR3 sequences and most-parsimonious VDJ recombination scenarios were assigned using the TCRdist pipeline. A later analysis defined each TCR beta chain by its CDR3 amino acid sequence plus V-gene family, and excluded reads lacking a unique V-gene family. A later analysis removed roughly 590 highly shared, low-generation-probability nucleotide sequences to deal with suspected cross-contamination and a sequencing artifact. A later analysis calculated a clonal expansion index for each public chain from normalized within-repertoire ranks of inferred template counts. A later analysis computed generation probabilities with a VDJ recombination model fitted to out-of-frame rearrangements, and checked the results against IGoR. In a later analysis, TCR-TCR, TCR-HLA and TCR-CMV co-occurrence was scored with hypergeometric tests, and a repertoire-size bias correction was applied to TCR pairs. To estimate false discovery rates, a later analysis permuted the HLA or CMV assignments 20 times. A later analysis grouped co-occurring TCRs with DBSCAN, adding TCRdist sequence similarity when clustering within HLA-allele-positive subsets. Repertoires with fewer than 30,000 or more than 120,000 public chains were left out of co-occurrence clustering, as were a handful of repertoires with anomalous nucleotide sharing. The source is immuneACCESS, and TCRdb retained only in-frame sequences with V and J called. Part of the clones is not carried over; for the studies checked, unresolved V genes explain less than half of this, and the remainder is unexplained. From that table come the V and J calls and clone size; the DNA was used to work out D and trimming. The sample yields 150,000 to 200,000 clones; roughly 75% were counted once. The top ten hold 1% of the sample.

Trimmed from V: 3 bases; trimmed from J: 8 bases; junction bases lacking a gene match: 8. The germline V gene supplies CDR1 SGDLS and CDR2 YYNGEE. The CDR3 starts with the cysteine, ends with the phenylalanine, and has 15 residues. Only the CDR3 part of the read is kept: 45 bases, read in frame from the first base. The chain joins TRBV9 to TRBJ2-4; TRBD2 fits 10 bases in the junction. The source of this sequence is a woman in her 50s in good health and CMV-seropositive. The sequenced sample consisted of PBMCs. The CDR3 region has the sequence CASSESGGAMYIQYF. DNA sequence: TGTGCCAGCAGCGAAAGCGGGGGGGCCATGTACATTCAGTACTTC.